Listed below are T cell receptor beta chains from one sample, sequenced in a study of OX40 agonist ivuxolimab in advanced cancers. The method was immunoSEQ multiplex PCR; TCRdb's version includes in-frame clones alone and lacks a portion of them. The sample lists fewer than 65,000 clones; about 80% were seen once. Sequences were derived from CD4+ or CD8+ T cells sorted from blood, sampled in a trial of the OX40 agonist ivuxolimab. All receptors come from an adult with an advanced solid tumor such as melanoma, head and neck, liver or kidney cancer. Both conserved end residues are trimmed from each CDR3. Fields, in order: V gene, J gene, CDR3 protein.

v_call: TRBV2; j_call: TRBJ2-3; cdr3_aa: ASSEAWRLAQY
v_call: TRBV19; j_call: TRBJ2-7; cdr3_aa: ASSPSGARVYEQY
v_call: TRBV7-2; j_call: TRBJ1-4; cdr3_aa: ASSLDRGGEKLF
v_call: TRBV5-6; j_call: TRBJ2-7; cdr3_aa: ASSLQGQGYEQY
v_call: TRBV7-2; j_call: TRBJ2-5; cdr3_aa: ASSQENRQGQTQY
v_call: TRBV5-6; j_call: TRBJ1-2; cdr3_aa: ASTSLGRDTYYGYT
v_call: TRBV12-5; j_call: TRBJ1-1; cdr3_aa: ASGLVPPGQNTEAF
v_call: TRBV15; j_call: TRBJ2-5; cdr3_aa: ATSRDAGRAMETQY
v_call: TRBV7-2; j_call: TRBJ2-3; cdr3_aa: ASSNRQGAADTQY
v_call: TRBV2; j_call: TRBJ2-2; cdr3_aa: ASHRVGNTGELF
v_call: TRBV6-6; j_call: TRBJ1-1; cdr3_aa: ASTRDRLNTEAF